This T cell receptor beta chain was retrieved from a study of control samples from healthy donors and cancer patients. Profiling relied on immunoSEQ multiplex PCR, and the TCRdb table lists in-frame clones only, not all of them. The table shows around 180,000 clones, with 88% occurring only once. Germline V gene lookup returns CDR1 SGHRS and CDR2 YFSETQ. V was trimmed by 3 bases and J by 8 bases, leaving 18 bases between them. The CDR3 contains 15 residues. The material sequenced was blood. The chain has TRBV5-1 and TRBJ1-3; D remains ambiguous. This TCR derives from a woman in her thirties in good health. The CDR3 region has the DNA TGCGCCAGCAGCTCGGAGGGCGTCTTAGGAGACACCATATATTTT. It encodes CASSSEGVLGDTIYF.